What follows are 5 T cell receptor beta chains derived from one specimen sequenced in a study of blood T cell repertoires in COVID-19. TCRdb's copy holds only in-frame clones and misses some; the assay was immunoSEQ multiplex PCR. The sample consists of 150,000 to 190,000 clones, roughly 80% of them appearing once. Sequenced: peripheral blood. These receptors all stem from a woman older than 75 with acute or convalescent COVID-19.

The chain uses TRBV7-9 and TRBJ2-3; 7 bases align to TRBD2. The germline CDR1 and CDR2 sequences are SEHNR and FQNEAQ (reference sequence). CDR3 size: 16 residues. Trimming at V came to 3 bases and at J to 1 base, leaving 7 bases not matched to a gene. The CDR3 region has the DNA TGTGCCAGCAGCTTTGTAGCGGCGGGAGGCACAGATACGCAGTATTTT. This gives the protein CASSFVAAGGTDTQYF.

This clone was counted once. The chain combines TRBV19 with TRBJ2-3, with 7 nucleotides matching TRBD2. Germline values: CDR1 LNHDA, CDR2 SQIVND (reference sequence). The CDR3 totals 14 residues. V was pared by 6 bases and J by 1 base, with 4 bases of the junction left unmatched. The chain's CDR3 is CASRGTIRTDTQYF. Written as DNA, the CDR3 is TGTGCCAGTAGAGGGACTATACGCACAGATACGCAGTATTTT.

The chain carries TRBV7-9 and TRBJ1-1; D gene uncertain. CDR1 and CDR2 from the germline V gene are SEHNR and FQNEAQ (reference sequence). Trimming took off 0 bases at V and 1 base at J, with 6 bases between the two ends. The CDR3 sequence is 14 residues long. The CDR3 spells CASSLAGGNTEAFF. CDR3 nucleotides: TGTGCCAGCAGCTTAGCGGGAGGGAACACTGAAGCTTTCTTT.

The chain employs TRBV5-4 and TRBJ2-5; a weak D match, TRBD2 (5 bases). The germline V gene encodes CDR1 SGHNT and CDR2 YYREEE (reference sequence). The V and J ends lost 0 bases and 5 bases respectively, with 14 bases between them. CDR3 length equals 15 residues. The CDR3 is CASSLGVRGSETQYF. The CDR3 DNA is TGTGCCAGCAGCTTGGGGGTAAGAGGGAGCGAGACCCAGTACTTC.

The chain combines TRBV5-6 with TRBJ2-3, with a weak D call TRBD1 (5 bases). The CDR3 runs 14 residues. Deletions cut 4 bases from V and 0 bases from J, with 9 bases between. Germline V gene lookup returns CDR1 SGHDT and CDR2 YYEEEE. The CDR3, as DNA: TGTGCCAGCAGCCTGACAGAAAGCACAGATACGCAGTATTTT. It translates to CASSLTESTDTQYF.